This T cell receptor (beta chain) was sequenced in a study of blood T cell repertoires in COVID-19. About the study: Both acute and convalescent COVID-19 samples were obtained from the United States, Italy and Spain. T cells, B-cell-depleted T cells, or PBMCs provided the cDNA or gDNA that served as material.

Germline assignment: CDR1 LNHNV and CDR2 YYDKDF (reference sequence). The CDR3 sequence is 14 residues long. V trimming: 3 bases; J trimming: 7 bases; junction bases outside the gene matches: 5. In the study's own analysis: Amplification of reference gene primers provided the estimated nucleated cell counts. This table comes from immunoSEQ multiplex PCR, and its TCRdb copy is limited to in-frame clones, with some not included. The V and J calls and clone size are taken from that table; D and trimming were inferred from the DNA. Counted here are about 25,000 clones, around nine tenths occurring once; the ten biggest clones make up around 7.9%.

Material for sequencing was peripheral blood. The chain couples TRBV15 to TRBJ2-1; 8 nucleotides match TRBD1. The TCR comes from a man in his forties or fifties with active COVID-19. The CDR3, as DNA: TGTGCCACCAGCAGGGACAGGGCGTGGAATGAGCAGTTCTTC. Translating gives CATSRDRAWNEQFF.